These T cell receptor beta chains were read from a single sample in a study of T cells in Graves' hyperthyroidism and ophthalmopathy. One entry per CDR3 protein results from TCRdb running MiXCR on the multiplex PCR reads. This sample has over 700,000 distinct CDR3 sequences, with 15% to 20% found just once. What was sequenced was blood. The receptors were sampled from a woman aged 45 to 65 with Graves' hyperthyroidism that later progressed to Graves' ophthalmopathy. Each CDR3 is given with its conserved first and last residue. The order of the fields is V gene, J gene, D gene, clone size, CDR3 DNA, CDR3 protein. D genes are given only for firm matches. Not every row has a clone size; where given, it reads once, few, many or a size class.

>TRBV19|TRBJ1-1|NA|NA
TGTGCCAGTACTCCACAGGGTAGGTCTGAAGCTTTCTTT
CASTPQGRSEAFF
>TRBV19|TRBJ1-1|NA|many
TGTGCCAGTAGTATAGATCGGGACACTGAAGCTTTCTTT
CASSIDRDTEAFF
>TRBV20-1|TRBJ1-2|NA|many
TGCAGTGCTACTACTCTCAACAGGGTCTACTATGGCTACACCTTC
CSATTLNRVYYGYTF
>TRBV27|TRBJ2-7|TRBD1|few
TGTGCCAGCTGCCGATACAGGGGCTACGAGCAGTACTTC
CASCRYRGYEQYF
>TRBV4-2|TRBJ2-7|NA|NA
TGTGCCAGCAGCCAAGATTTAGGGGAAGAGCAGTACTTC
CASSQDLGEEQYF
>TRBV19|TRBJ2-7|NA|NA
TGTGCCAGTACCAAAGGGGCAGGTTTCTCCTACGAGCAGTACTTC
CASTKGAGFSYEQYF
>TRBV5-1|TRBJ1-4|NA|NA
TGCGCCAGCAGCTTTCAGGGGATGAATGAAAAACTGTTTTTT
CASSFQGMNEKLFF
>TRBV5-6|TRBJ2-5|TRBD2|NA
TGTGCCAGCAGCTTGACTGGGGCGGGGGGGCTGGAGACCCAGTACTTC
CASSLTGAGGLETQYF
>TRBV3-1|TRBJ2-2|TRBD1|once
TGTGCCAGCAGCCAAGATCGGGACAGGGGGCAGAAAACCGGGGAGCTGTTTTTT
CASSQDRDRGQKTGELFF
>TRBV7-8|TRBJ2-7|NA|many
TGTGCCAGCAGCTTAGTCACCAGTCCCTACGAGCAGTACTTC
CASSLVTSPYEQYF
>TRBV5-5|TRBJ2-3|NA|few
TGTGCCAACAGCCTTCTCGGGACTGGCATCACAGATACGCAGTATTTT
CANSLLGTGITDTQYF
>TRBV11-3|TRBJ2-2|NA|few
TGTGCCAGCAGCTCGATCCACGGCGACACCGGGGAGCTGTTTTTT
CASSSIHGDTGELFF
>TRBV15|TRBJ1-3|NA|few
TGTGCCACCAGCAGAGATATAGTAGGACCCTCTGGAAACACCATATATTTT
CATSRDIVGPSGNTIYF
>TRBV12-3/TRBV12-4|TRBJ1-6|NA|many
TGTGCCAGCAGTTTCCTAGTCGAGCATTCACCCCTCCACTTT
CASSFLVEHSPLHF
>TRBV7-2|TRBJ1-3|NA|NA
TGTGCCAGCAGCCGACATCCGGGGACTGGAAACACCATATATTTT
CASSRHPGTGNTIYF
>TRBV3-1|TRBJ2-1|TRBD2|once
TGTGCCAGCAGCCAAGTGGGCGGGGGTATCTACAATGAGCAGTTCTTC
CASSQVGGGIYNEQFF
>TRBV25-1|TRBJ1-2|TRBD1|NA
TGTGCCAGCAGTGAGTTCATGAGGGACAGCATGAGGGGCTACACCTTC
CASSEFMRDSMRGYTF
>TRBV6-5|TRBJ1-1|TRBD1|NA
TGTGCCAGCAGTCACGGGACAGGGGCCGGGGTGGCTGAAGCTTTCTTT
CASSHGTGAGVAEAFF